The clone carrying this T cell receptor (beta chain) was observed a single time. Its antigen is still unknown. With a J-beta primer mix and a sample-barcoded 5' primer, a second PCR ran 7 to 11 cycles. TCRdb recomputed calls from the 5' RACE reads with MiXCR, one row per CDR3 protein. The table records roughly 410,000 distinct CDR3 sequences, about half of them present only once. Donors were healthy Caucasian individuals from Russia aged roughly 6 to 90. The source of the sample is a study of blood T cells in healthy people across ages. Germline V gene sequence: CDR1 MNHEY, CDR2 SVGAGI. This CDR3 comprises 11 residues. V was cut by 11 bases and J by 6 bases, with 11 bases left in between. The study, taken as a whole, reports: Possibly, changes in expanded clonotypes were confounded because donor CMV status was unknown.

This TCR derives from a man between 60 and 70 years old in good health. The source material was blood. The rearrangement links TRBV6-5 to TRBJ2-1; D is unclear. CDR3 residues: CAAGWPNEQFF. CDR3 coding DNA: TGTGCCGCCGGGTGGCCCAATGAGCAGTTCTTC.